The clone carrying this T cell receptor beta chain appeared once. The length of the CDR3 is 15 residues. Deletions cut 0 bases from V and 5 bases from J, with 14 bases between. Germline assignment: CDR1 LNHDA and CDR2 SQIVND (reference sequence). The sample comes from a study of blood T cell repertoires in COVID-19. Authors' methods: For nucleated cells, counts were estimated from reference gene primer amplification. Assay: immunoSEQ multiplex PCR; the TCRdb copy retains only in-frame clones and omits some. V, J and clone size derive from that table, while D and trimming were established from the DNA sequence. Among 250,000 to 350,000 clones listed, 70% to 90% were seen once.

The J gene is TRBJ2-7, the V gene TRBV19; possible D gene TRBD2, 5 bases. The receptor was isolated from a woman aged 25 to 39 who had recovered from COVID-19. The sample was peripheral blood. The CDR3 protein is CASSIDGFPGNEQYF. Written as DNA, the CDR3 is TGTGCCAGTAGTATAGATGGGTTTCCGGGAAACGAGCAGTACTTC.